This T cell receptor beta chain was sequenced for a study of neurological immune-mediated disorders. Study observations and caveats: No CDR3 amino acid sequences were shared by expanded clones across subjects, suggesting private repertoires in all groups.

TCRdb ran MiXCR on the 5' RACE reads and lists one entry per CDR3 protein. The profile shows roughly 98,000 distinct CDR3 sequences, 13% of them singletons. This clonotype was recorded at least ten times. Its specificity is not known. The sample's time point: longitudinal time-point 2. Deletions cut 3 bases from V and 8 bases from J, with 13 bases between. CDR3 length: 13 residues. CDR1 is SGHAT and CDR2 is FQNNGV in the germline V gene. This TCR was recovered from a female donor with HTLV-1-associated myelopathy (HAM/TSP). The rearrangement joins TRBV11-2 to TRBJ1-2; D might be TRBD1 (6 bases). Sequencing used PBMCs. This chain's CDR3 is CASSFLPGVGYTF. CDR3 bases: TGTGCCAGCAGCTTCCTCCCAGGGGTCGGCTACACCTTC.